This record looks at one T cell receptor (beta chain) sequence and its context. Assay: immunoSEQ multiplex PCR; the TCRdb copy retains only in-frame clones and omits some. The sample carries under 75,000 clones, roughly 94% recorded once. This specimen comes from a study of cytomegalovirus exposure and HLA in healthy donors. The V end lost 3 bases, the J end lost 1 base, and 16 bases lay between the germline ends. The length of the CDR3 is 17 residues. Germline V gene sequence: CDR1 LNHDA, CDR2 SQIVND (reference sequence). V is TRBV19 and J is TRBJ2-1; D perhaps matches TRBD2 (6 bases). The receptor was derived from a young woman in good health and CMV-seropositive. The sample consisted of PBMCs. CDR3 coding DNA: TGTGCCAGTAGTATGGGGCTAGCGAGATGGTCCTACAATGAGCAGTTCTTC. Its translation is CASSMGLARWSYNEQFF.